A single sample is the source of the 21 T cell receptor beta chains below, sequenced in a study of cytomegalovirus exposure and HLA in healthy donors (TCRdb year 2017). Library preparation used the immunoSEQ multiplex PCR assay. The multiplex PCR relied on a mix of 60 forward primers for TCR Vbeta segments and 13 reverse primers for TCR Jbeta segments. In its TCRdb copy, this immuneACCESS table keeps in-frame sequences only and misses some clones. Where compared with another copy, unresolved V genes explain less than half of these, and the others have no known cause. Within this sample are 140,000 to 150,000 clones, with roughly 80% of them counted one time only. In total, the top ten clones hold less than 3% of the sample. Sequenced material: PBMCs. The source of these receptors is a woman aged 25-40 years in good health and CMV-seronegative.

This sequence joins TRBV9 and TRBJ2-1, with TRBD2 matching over 9 bases. The CDR3 length is 17 residues. The V segment lost 0 bases and the J segment 1 base; nucleotides outside the gene matches: 5. Germline V gene lookup returns CDR1 SGDLS and CDR2 YYNGEE. The CDR3 sequence is CASSVGAGGSSYNEQFF. CDR3 nucleotide sequence: TGTGCCAGCAGCGTAGGAGCGGGGGGCAGTTCCTACAATGAGCAGTTCTTC.

The CDR3 protein is CASSYSRYTEAFF. The CDR3 bases are TGTGCCAGCAGTTACTCCAGGTACACTGAAGCTTTCTTT. The chain carries TRBV6-5 and TRBJ1-1; D not certain. V dropped 0 bases and J dropped 3 bases, with 5 bases sitting between them. The CDR3 runs to 13 residues. The germline gives CDR1 MNHEY, CDR2 SVGAGI.

The chain links TRBV2 to TRBJ1-1, with D possibly TRBD1 on 6 matching bases. The germline V and J ends were trimmed by 6 bases and 2 bases, with 25 bases remaining between them. Germline-derived CDR1 and CDR2 are SNHLY and FYNNEI. This CDR3 has 18 amino acids. CDR3 protein: CASRRTGIPGGYNTEAFF. In nucleotides, the CDR3 is TGTGCCAGCAGACGCACCGGGATCCCGGGGGGCTACAACACTGAAGCTTTCTTT.

This clone appeared a single time. The chain recombines TRBV18 with TRBJ2-5, with TRBD1 matching over 10 bases. Germline V lookup: CDR1 KGHSH, CDR2 LQKENI. The CDR3 loop spans 17 amino acids. V lost 2 bases and J lost 0; bases outside the gene matches: 6. In DNA form, the CDR3 reads TGTGCCAGCTCACCATCGCCGGGACAGGGGCACCAAGAGACCCAGTACTTC. Translated, it gives CASSPSPGQGHQETQYF.

V usage is TRBV9 and J usage is TRBJ1-1, with 9 bases fitting TRBD1. Germline lookup yields CDR1 SGDLS and CDR2 YYNGEE. J was trimmed by 1 base and V by 3 bases; bases with no gene match: 7. CDR3 length equals 16 residues. The CDR3 sequence is CASSAYRDRENTEAFF. CDR3 DNA: TGTGCCAGCAGCGCATACCGGGACAGGGAGAACACTGAAGCTTTCTTT.

The chain has TRBV25-1 and TRBJ1-3, with D unresolved. The CDR3 runs to 14 residues. Germline V gene data show CDR1 as MGHDK and CDR2 as SYGVNS. Trimming took off 4 bases at V and 0 bases at J, with 7 bases between the two ends. The CDR3 coding sequence is TGTGCCAGCAGTGTACAAAGCTCTGGAAACACCATATATTTT. Translated: CASSVQSSGNTIYF.

The sample holds one count of this clone. The CDR3 is CASSESRTHYEQYF. In nucleotides, the CDR3 is TGCGCCAGCAGTGAGTCCAGGACTCACTACGAGCAGTACTTC. The chain combines TRBV10-2 with TRBJ2-7; D may be TRBD2 (5 bases). V was trimmed by 0 bases and J by 3 bases, leaving 9 bases between them. This CDR3 is built from 14 residues. The V gene's germline CDR1 is WSHSY and CDR2 SAAADI.

The rearrangement links TRBV30 to TRBJ2-7; tentatively, D is TRBD1 (5 bases). This CDR3 has 13 amino acids. From germline, CDR1 is GTSNPN and CDR2 SVGIG (reference sequence). Trimming removed 5 bases at V and 1 base at J, with 12 bases between. This CDR3 is CAWETDASYEQYF. The CDR3 bases are TGTGCCTGGGAGACAGACGCTTCCTACGAGCAGTACTTC.

This clone was observed a handful of times. The chain uses TRBV10-3 and TRBJ1-2; 11 nucleotides line up with TRBD1. V lost 4 bases to trimming and J lost 3 bases; unmatched junction nucleotides: 7. The CDR3 loop spans 16 amino acids. Germline CDR1 reads ENHRY; CDR2 reads SYGVKD. The CDR3 spells CAISGTGGGLYYGYTF. DNA of the CDR3: TGTGCCATCAGTGGGACAGGGGGCGGCTTATACTATGGCTACACCTTC.

This chain joins TRBV28 and TRBJ2-3; D perhaps matches TRBD1 (6 bases). The germline CDR1 and CDR2 sequences are MDHEN and SYDVKM. The CDR3 runs 12 residues. V shed 7 bases and J shed 5 bases, with 10 bases lying between them. CDR3 in amino acids: CASKIQGDTQYF. In DNA, the CDR3 is TGTGCCAGCAAAATACAGGGAGATACGCAGTATTTT. The full variable domain, rest sourced from reference TRBV28 and TRBJ2-3, is DVKVTQSSRYLVKRTGEKVFLECVQDMDHENMFWYRQDPGLGLRLIYFSYDVKMKEKGDIPEGYSVSREKKERFSLILESASTNQTSMYLCASKIQGDTQYFGPGTRLTVL.

The chain has TRBV28 and TRBJ1-1; possible D gene TRBD1, 6 bases. The CDR3 loop spans 14 amino acids. The V gene lost 5 bases and the J gene lost 3 bases, with 13 bases spanning the gap. CDR1 and CDR2 from the germline V gene are MDHEN and SYDVKM. The CDR3 sequence is CASSPHAGDTEAFF. Written as DNA, the CDR3 is TGTGCCAGCAGTCCCCACGCAGGGGACACTGAAGCTTTCTTT.

V gene TRBV7-3 combines with J gene TRBJ2-2; maybe TRBD1 (5 bases). The V and J ends lost 5 bases and 2 bases respectively, with 12 bases between them. The germline CDR1 and CDR2 sequences are SGHTA and FQGTGA. The CDR3 consists of 15 residues. CDR3 bases: TGTGCCAGCAGCCCGAAGACAGAAAACACCGGGGAGCTGTTTTTT. Encoded protein: CASSPKTENTGELFF.

In the case of this clone: One junction end does not reproduce the germline sequence, and a read error may be involved. The V and J genes are TRBV7-9 and TRBJ1-1; 12 bases align to TRBD1. The CDR3 totals 15 residues. Germline-derived CDR1 and CDR2 are SEHNR and FQNEAQ (reference sequence). This CDR3 is CSSSWDRGLGTEAFF. The CDR3 bases are TGTTCCAGCAGCTGGGACAGGGGGCTGGGGACTGAAGCTTTCTTT.

CDR3: CASKMGDRGNYGYTF. DNA for the CDR3: TGTGCCAGCAAGATGGGGGACAGGGGTAACTATGGCTACACCTTC. The rearrangement links TRBV6-1 to TRBJ1-2; 10 bases are shared with TRBD1. This CDR3 comprises 15 residues. The germline V gene encodes CDR1 MNHNS and CDR2 SASEGT. V trimming: 7 bases; J trimming: 1 base; junction bases outside the gene matches: 6.

This clone was seen only a few times. The chain has TRBV6-5 and TRBJ1-1, with TRBD1 as a possible D gene (6 bases). Trimming cost V 6 bases and J 5 bases, with 13 bases left between them. The CDR3 is 13 residues long. Germline CDR1 and CDR2: MNHEY and SVGAGI. DNA for the CDR3: TGTGCCAGCAGAACCGGGACAACAACTGAAGCTTTCTTT. It is translated as CASRTGTTTEAFF.

The V call is TRBV7-3, the J call TRBJ2-2, with 10 bases that match TRBD2. Germline trimming cut 4 bases from V and 3 bases from J; bases unmatched to any gene: 8. The CDR3 totals 17 residues. Germline-derived CDR1 and CDR2 are SGHTA and FQGTGA. CDR3 sequence (DNA): TGTGCCAGCAGCTCCCAAAGCGGGGGGGCCCACACCGGGGAGCTGTTTTTT. Amino acid sequence: CASSSQSGGAHTGELFF.

This rearrangement joins TRBV5-8 to TRBJ1-2; D is perhaps TRBD1 (6 bases). Germline V lookup: CDR1 SGHTS, CDR2 YDEGEE. This CDR3 contains 13 residues. V was cut by 4 bases and J by 2 bases, with 9 bases left in between. The CDR3 region has the DNA TGTGCCAGCAGCCCCGACAGGAACTATGGCTACACCTTC. This encodes CASSPDRNYGYTF.

The chain joins TRBV7-3 to TRBJ2-1, with 9 bases identical to TRBD2. The germline CDR1 and CDR2 sequences are SGHTA and FQGTGA. This CDR3 contains 15 residues. V lost 1 base and J lost 4; bases outside the gene matches: 2. The CDR3 region is CASSLNSGGYNEQFF. The CDR3 DNA follows: TGTGCCAGCAGCTTAAATAGCGGGGGTTACAATGAGCAGTTCTTC.

The chain recombines TRBV7-6 with TRBJ2-7, with a weak D call TRBD1 (5 bases). V gave up 4 bases and J gave up 2 bases, with 12 bases separating them. The CDR3 covers 14 residues. Germline lookup yields CDR1 SGHVS and CDR2 FNYEAQ. The CDR3 protein is CASSSGQIPYEQYF. CDR3 bases: TGTGCCAGCAGCTCCGGACAAATTCCCTACGAGCAGTACTTC.

The chain combines TRBV18 with TRBJ2-5; 7 bases agree with TRBD2. CDR1 is KGHSH and CDR2 is LQKENI in the germline V gene. V lost 2 bases to trimming and J lost 4 bases; unmatched junction nucleotides: 1. This CDR3 is 13 amino acids long. CDR3 residues: CASSPGGGETQYF. In DNA form, the CDR3 reads TGTGCCAGCTCACCAGGGGGGGGAGAGACCCAGTACTTC.

This chain connects TRBV29-1 to TRBJ2-7; 7 bases match TRBD2. In germline, CDR1 is SQVTM, CDR2 ANQGSEA. V lost 4 bases, J lost 7 bases, and 7 bases stayed unmatched. The CDR3 contains 12 residues. The CDR3 DNA is TGCAGCGTTGTTGGACTCGGGAGGGAGCAGTACTTC. Its protein product is CSVVGLGREQYF.